Listed below are T cell receptor beta chains from one sample, sequenced in a study of technical replicates of blood from a few donors. Sequencing was performed with immunoSEQ multiplex PCR; in TCRdb, only in-frame clones are kept and a portion is missing. The sample yields roughly 72,000 clones, 85% to 95% seen once. The sequencing input was T cells isolated from PBMCs. The receptors stem from a human donor in good health. Both conserved end residues are part of each CDR3. D genes are given only for firm matches. Only some rows state a clone size, as once, few, many or a class for expanded clones.

cdr3_aa: CASSQVGRYEQYF
cdr3_nt: TGTGCCAGCAGCCAAGTGGGGCGGTACGAGCAGTACTTC
v_call: TRBV11-2
clone_size: -
d_call: -
j_call: TRBJ2-7

cdr3_aa: CAWNILNTEAFF
cdr3_nt: TGTGCCTGGAATATACTTAACACTGAAGCTTTCTTT
v_call: TRBV30
clone_size: -
d_call: -
j_call: TRBJ1-1

cdr3_aa: CASSLTAGVSYNEQFF
cdr3_nt: TGTGCCAGCAGCTTAACGGCGGGAGTCTCCTACAATGAGCAGTTCTTC
v_call: TRBV7-2
clone_size: -
d_call: TRBD2
j_call: TRBJ2-1

cdr3_aa: CSVEVGELFF
cdr3_nt: TGCAGCGTCGAGGTGGGGGAGCTGTTTTTT
v_call: TRBV29-1
clone_size: -
d_call: -
j_call: TRBJ2-2

cdr3_aa: CASTRSNTEAFF
cdr3_nt: TGTGCCAGCACACGGTCGAACACTGAAGCTTTCTTT
v_call: TRBV7-9
clone_size: -
d_call: -
j_call: TRBJ1-1

cdr3_aa: CASSLGGLPQRNEQFF
cdr3_nt: TGTGCCAGCAGCTTAGGAGGACTACCCCAGAGGAATGAGCAGTTCTTC
v_call: TRBV11-2
clone_size: once
d_call: -
j_call: TRBJ2-1

cdr3_aa: CASNKREHDEQYF
cdr3_nt: TGTGCCAGCAATAAGCGCGAGCATGACGAGCAGTACTTC
v_call: TRBV25-1
clone_size: -
d_call: -
j_call: TRBJ2-7

cdr3_aa: CASRLRGLSSYEQYF
cdr3_nt: TGTGCCAGCCGACTCAGGGGGCTATCTTCCTACGAGCAGTACTTC
v_call: TRBV27
clone_size: -
d_call: TRBD1
j_call: TRBJ2-7

cdr3_aa: CASSIGLTSARDTQYF
cdr3_nt: TGTGCCAGTAGTATAGGTCTGACTAGCGCAAGGGATACGCAGTATTTT
v_call: TRBV19
clone_size: -
d_call: TRBD2
j_call: TRBJ2-3

cdr3_aa: CASTLPQRQTQYF
cdr3_nt: TGTGCCAGCACCCTACCTCAGAGGCAGACCCAGTACTTC
v_call: TRBV7-9
clone_size: -
d_call: -
j_call: TRBJ2-5

cdr3_aa: CAIRPGLNSYEQYF
cdr3_nt: TGTGCCATCCGCCCGGGACTGAACTCCTACGAGCAGTACTTC
v_call: TRBV10-3
clone_size: -
d_call: -
j_call: TRBJ2-7

cdr3_aa: CASSSYYEQYF
cdr3_nt: TGTGCCAGCAGTTCCTACTACGAGCAGTACTTC
v_call: TRBV27
clone_size: -
d_call: -
j_call: TRBJ2-7

cdr3_aa: CAISGTSGITDTQYF
cdr3_nt: TGTGCCATCAGTGGAACTAGCGGGATCACAGATACGCAGTATTTT
v_call: TRBV10-3
clone_size: -
d_call: TRBD2
j_call: TRBJ2-3

cdr3_aa: CASTNREGYTF
cdr3_nt: TGTGCCAGCACCAACAGGGAGGGCTACACCTTC
v_call: TRBV2
clone_size: -
d_call: -
j_call: TRBJ1-2

cdr3_aa: CATSRAHRGGYSNQPQHF
cdr3_nt: TGTGCCACCAGCAGAGCTCACAGGGGCGGGTATAGCAATCAGCCCCAGCATTTT
v_call: TRBV15
clone_size: -
d_call: TRBD1
j_call: TRBJ1-5

cdr3_aa: CASRPLSTGGLRQFF
cdr3_nt: TGTGCCAGCAGGCCCTTATCCACAGGGGGCCTACGGCAGTTCTTC
v_call: TRBV6-5
clone_size: once
d_call: TRBD1
j_call: TRBJ2-1

cdr3_aa: CASSQGIRGTEAFF
cdr3_nt: TGCGCCAGCAGCCAGGGAATCAGGGGCACTGAAGCTTTCTTT
v_call: TRBV4-1
clone_size: -
d_call: -
j_call: TRBJ1-1

cdr3_aa: CASSFLSGPTDTQYF
cdr3_nt: TGTGCCAGCAGCTTCCTCAGCGGTCCCACAGATACGCAGTATTTT
v_call: TRBV7-9
clone_size: -
d_call: -
j_call: TRBJ2-3

cdr3_aa: CASSETGNYEQYF
cdr3_nt: TGTGCCAGCAGTGAAACAGGGAACTACGAGCAGTACTTC
v_call: TRBV28
clone_size: -
d_call: -
j_call: TRBJ2-7

cdr3_aa: CASSGLSRESNTGELFF
cdr3_nt: TGTGCCAGCAGTGGATTATCGCGGGAGAGTAACACCGGGGAGCTGTTTTTT
v_call: TRBV6-1
clone_size: -
d_call: TRBD2
j_call: TRBJ2-2

cdr3_aa: CASSESSEGTNTEAFF
cdr3_nt: TGCGCCAGCAGTGAGTCTAGCGAGGGAACGAACACTGAAGCTTTCTTT
v_call: TRBV10-2
clone_size: once
d_call: -
j_call: TRBJ1-1

cdr3_aa: CASSVKGHSTGELFF
cdr3_nt: TGCGCCAGCAGTGTGAAGGGACATAGCACCGGGGAGCTGTTTTTT
v_call: TRBV23-1
clone_size: -
d_call: -
j_call: TRBJ2-2

cdr3_aa: CASSGAGTGGLRQYF
cdr3_nt: TGCGCCAGCAGCGGCGCCGGGACAGGGGGTCTACGGCAGTACTTC
v_call: TRBV5-1
clone_size: -
d_call: TRBD1
j_call: TRBJ2-7

cdr3_aa: CASMTTGVYYNEQFF
cdr3_nt: TGTGCCAGCATGACGACAGGTGTGTACTACAATGAGCAGTTCTTC
v_call: TRBV6-1
clone_size: -
d_call: -
j_call: TRBJ2-1

cdr3_aa: CASSPGYEQYF
cdr3_nt: TGTGCCAGCAGCCCCGGTTACGAGCAGTACTTC
v_call: TRBV14
clone_size: -
d_call: -
j_call: TRBJ2-7

cdr3_aa: CASSLQTMNTEAFF
cdr3_nt: TGTGCCAGCAGCTTACAGACCATGAACACTGAAGCTTTCTTT
v_call: TRBV14
clone_size: once
d_call: -
j_call: TRBJ1-1